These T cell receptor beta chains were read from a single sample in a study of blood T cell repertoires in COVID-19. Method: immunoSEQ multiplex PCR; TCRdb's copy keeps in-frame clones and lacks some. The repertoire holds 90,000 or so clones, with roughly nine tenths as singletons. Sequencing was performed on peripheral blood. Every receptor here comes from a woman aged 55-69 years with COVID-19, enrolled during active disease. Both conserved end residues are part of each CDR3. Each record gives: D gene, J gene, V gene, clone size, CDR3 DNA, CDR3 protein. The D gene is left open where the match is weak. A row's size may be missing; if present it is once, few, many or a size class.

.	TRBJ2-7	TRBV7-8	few	TGTGCCAGCAGCACCTCCCCCGGGCGGGGTTGGGAGCAGTACTTC	CASSTSPGRGWEQYF
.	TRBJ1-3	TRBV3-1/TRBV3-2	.	TGTGCCAGCAGCCAAACAGCCAGCTCTGGAAACACCATATATTTT	CASSQTASSGNTIYF
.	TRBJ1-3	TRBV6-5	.	TGTGCCAGCAGTTTCGGGACAAGAGGAAACACCATATATTTT	CASSFGTRGNTIYF
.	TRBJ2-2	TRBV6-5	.	TGTGCCAGCAGTTACTCTGGAAGACTAAACACCGGGGAGCTGTTTTTT	CASSYSGRLNTGELFF
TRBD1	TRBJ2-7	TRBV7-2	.	TGTGCCAGCAGCGTACAGGGGTACGAGCAGTACTTC	CASSVQGYEQYF
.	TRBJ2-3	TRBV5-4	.	TGTGCCAGCAGCTTGGCAGGGGGGCCGTCGGATACGCAGTATTTT	CASSLAGGPSDTQYF
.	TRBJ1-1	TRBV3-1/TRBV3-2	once	TGTGCCAGCAGCCAAGGCTCGGGGGGGACTGAAGCTTTCTTT	CASSQGSGGTEAFF
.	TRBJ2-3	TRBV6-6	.	TGTGCCAGCAGTAACCGGGACACAGATACGCAGTATTTT	CASSNRDTDTQYF
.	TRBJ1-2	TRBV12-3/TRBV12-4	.	TGTGCCAGCACGGACAGTACCCCCTATGGCTACACCTTC	CASTDSTPYGYTF
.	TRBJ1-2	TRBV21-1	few	.	CASSKWGTGNKRF
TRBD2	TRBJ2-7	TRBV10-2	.	TGCGCCAGCGGATCTGAGCGGGGACCCTCCTACGAGCAGTACTTC	CASGSERGPSYEQYF
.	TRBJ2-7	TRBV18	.	TGTGCCAGCTCACCATTAGGCCAGGCCTACGAGCAGTACTTC	CASSPLGQAYEQYF
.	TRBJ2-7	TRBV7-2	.	TGTGCCAGCAAGGCGGCCCCGGAGAACTACGAGCAGTACTTC	CASKAAPENYEQYF
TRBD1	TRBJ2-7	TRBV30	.	TGTGCCTGGGGAAAAGGGGGCCGCTCCTACGAGCAGTACTTC	CAWGKGGRSYEQYF
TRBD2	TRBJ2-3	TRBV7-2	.	TGTGCCAGCAGCTCCCCGGGGGGGGTCACAGATACGCAGTATTTT	CASSSPGGVTDTQYF
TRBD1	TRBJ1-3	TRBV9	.	TGTGCCAGCAGCGTAGGGACAGGGGGCCCCAGCTCTGGAAACACCATATATTTT	CASSVGTGGPSSGNTIYF
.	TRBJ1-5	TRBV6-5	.	TGTGCCAGCAGTCTCGAGGGAAGTAATCAGCCCCAGCATTTT	CASSLEGSNQPQHF
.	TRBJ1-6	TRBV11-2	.	TGTGCCAGCAGCTTATACGGTGATCTCTTCGATAATTCACCCCTCCACTTT	CASSLYGDLFDNSPLHF
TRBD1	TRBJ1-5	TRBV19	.	TGTGCCAGTAGACAGGGGATAGGCAATCAGCCCCAGCATTTT	CASRQGIGNQPQHF
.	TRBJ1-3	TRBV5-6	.	TGTGCCAGCAGCCCACAGGGTTTGAGCTCTGGAAACACCATATATTTT	CASSPQGLSSGNTIYF
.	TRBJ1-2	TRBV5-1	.	TGCGCCAGCAGCCCCGCAGGGGCCTATGGCTACACCTTC	CASSPAGAYGYTF
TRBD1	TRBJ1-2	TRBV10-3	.	TGTGCCATCAGTGAGAGACAGGGTGGCGGCTACACCTTC	CAISERQGGGYTF
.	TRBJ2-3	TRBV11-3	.	TGTGCCAGCAGCTATTTCGGGGATACGCAGTATTTT	CASSYFGDTQYF
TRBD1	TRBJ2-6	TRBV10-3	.	TGTGCCACCAGAGGGGGACAGGGGGGCTCTGGGGCCAACGTCCTGACTTTC	CATRGGQGGSGANVLTF
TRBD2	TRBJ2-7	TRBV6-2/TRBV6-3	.	TGTGCCAGCAGACCTCTAACCTTCGGACTAGCGGGGACATCCTACGAGCAGTACTTC	CASRPLTFGLAGTSYEQYF
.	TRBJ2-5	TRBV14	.	TGTGCCAGCAGCCAAGCGAGGCCCGCAAGGAGTCGTGAGACCCAGTACTTC	CASSQARPARSRETQYF
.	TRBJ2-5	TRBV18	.	TGTGCCAGCTCACCGGTGGCGACGGGAGAGACCCAGTACTTC	CASSPVATGETQYF
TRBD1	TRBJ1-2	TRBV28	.	TGTGCCAGCAGGAGGACAGGGGTGAGGACTGGCTACACCTTC	CASRRTGVRTGYTF
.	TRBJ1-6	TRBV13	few	TGTGCCAGCAGCCCCCGGGGGTCGGGGAATTCACCCCTCCACTTT	CASSPRGSGNSPLHF
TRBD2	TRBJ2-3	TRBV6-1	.	TGTGCCAGCAGTGAAGCGTGGCTAGCGGGGTCTAGCACAGATACGCAGTATTTT	CASSEAWLAGSSTDTQYF
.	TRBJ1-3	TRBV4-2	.	TGTGCCAGCAGCCCCCCGGGGGGGGCCTCTGGAAACACCATATATTTT	CASSPPGGASGNTIYF
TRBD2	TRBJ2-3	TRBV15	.	TGTGCCACCAGTGGACTAGCGGGGGAGTGGGATACGCAGTATTTT	CATSGLAGEWDTQYF
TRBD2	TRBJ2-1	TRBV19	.	TGTGCCAGTAGTCTGCGGGGGTCCTACAATGAGCAGTTCTTC	CASSLRGSYNEQFF
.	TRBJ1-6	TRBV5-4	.	TGTGCCAGCAGCTTGGGACCCCTGCCCACGACCACAGGCATTCCACTCCACTTT	CASSLGPLPTTTGIPLHF
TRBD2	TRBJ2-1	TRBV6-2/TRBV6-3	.	TGTGCCAGCAGCGCCGGGACTAGCGGGGGGAATGAGCAGTTCTTC	CASSAGTSGGNEQFF
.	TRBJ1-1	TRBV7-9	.	TGTGCCAGCAGCTTCGGGGTTGGCAGGGGTATGGCTGAAGCTTTCTTT	CASSFGVGRGMAEAFF
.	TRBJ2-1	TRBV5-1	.	TGCGCCAGCAGCCCCAGAGGACTCGGAGGGGCCAATGAGCAGTTCTTC	CASSPRGLGGANEQFF
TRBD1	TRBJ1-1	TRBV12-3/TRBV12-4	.	TGTGCCAGCAGTCGACAGGGGGTGACTGAAGCTTTCTTT	CASSRQGVTEAFF
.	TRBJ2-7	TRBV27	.	TGTGCCAGCAGTTTATTCCCCCACTCCGAGCAGTACTTC	CASSLFPHSEQYF